Presented here are 14 T cell receptor beta chains from one specimen sequenced in a study of blood T cells in healthy people across ages. Combining a sample-barcoded 5' primer with a J-beta primer mix, a second PCR ran for about 7 to 11 cycles. One entry per CDR3 protein results from TCRdb running MiXCR on the 5' RACE reads. This table holds approximately 810,000 distinct CDR3 sequences, roughly 26% found once. Source material: blood. The source of these receptors is a woman aged 80 or over in good health.

V gene TRBV5-1 combines with J gene TRBJ1-4; TRBD1 aligns across 11 bases. The CDR3 runs 16 residues. The trim removed 1 base at V and 6 bases at J, leaving 5 bases unmatched. Germline V gene lookup returns CDR1 SGHRS and CDR2 YFSETQ. CDR3 in amino acids: CASSLTAGQGDEKLFF. The CDR3 nucleotides read TGCGCCAGCAGCTTGACCGCGGGACAGGGGGATGAAAAACTGTTTTTT.

This clonotype was found a few times. This chain uses TRBV5-1 with TRBJ1-4; D is undetermined. This CDR3 contains 15 residues. The germline CDR1 and CDR2 sequences are SGHRS and YFSETQ. The V gene lost 0 bases and the J gene lost 3 bases, with 9 bases spanning the gap. CDR3 DNA: TGCGCCAGCAGCTTGGCGGGGTCCCCTAATGAAAAACTGTTTTTT. This translates into CASSLAGSPNEKLFF. Variable domain in full (rest from reference TRBV5-1 and TRBJ1-4): KAGVTQTPRYLIKTRGQQVTLSCSPISGHRSVSWYQQTPGQGLQFLFEYFSETQRNKGNFPGRFSGRQFSNSRSEMNVSTLELGDSALYLCASSLAGSPNEKLFFGSGTQLSVL.

Notes on this clonotype: Given a much more abundant clone one base away, this may be a read error. The V and J genes are TRBV11-2 and TRBJ2-6, with a tentative D call TRBD1 (6 bases). This CDR3 contains 18 residues. Germline loops: CDR1 SGHAT, CDR2 FQNNGV. This CDR3 is CASSHPLPGQPGANVRTF. CDR3 DNA: TGTGCCAGCAGTCACCCATTGCCCGGACAGCCTGGGGCCAACGTCCGGACTTTC.

This clonotype appeared a single time. Since a much larger clone is just one base distant, this may be a read error. CDR3 sequence (DNA): TGTGCCAGCAGTCGACCAACTAGCCCCCGAGAGACCCAGTACTTC. Translated, it gives CASSRPTSPRETQYF. J is TRBJ2-5 and V is TRBV6-2 or TRBV6-3, with TRBD2 as a possible D gene (6 bases). The CDR3 is made up of 15 amino acids. CDR1 and CDR2 (germline): MNHEY, SVGEGT. With 5 bases removed from V and 4 bases from J, the gap between germline ends came to 17 bases.

This clonotype was observed a handful of times. This chain links TRBV12-3 or TRBV12-4 with TRBJ1-6; weak D call: TRBD1 (5 bases). Trimming removed 4 bases from V and 5 bases from J, with 9 bases in between. This CDR3 comprises 14 residues. This chain's CDR3 is CASSWGMHNSPLHF. CDR3 DNA: TGTGCCAGCAGTTGGGGCATGCATAATTCACCCCTCCACTTT.

This clonotype was seen at least ten times. The CDR3 loop is CASSTGKGQETQYF. The CDR3 DNA reads TGCGCCAGCAGCACCGGGAAAGGACAAGAGACCCAGTACTTC. The chain carries TRBV5-1 and TRBJ2-5; D perhaps matches TRBD2 (5 bases). In germline, CDR1 is SGHRS, CDR2 YFSETQ. The CDR3 length is 14 residues. The V end lost 4 bases, the J end lost 2 bases, and 12 bases lay between the germline ends. Looking up the rest from reference TRBV5-1 and TRBJ2-5 gives the full variable domain: KAGVTQTPRYLIKTRGQQVTLSCSPISGHRSVSWYQQTPGQGLQFLFEYFSETQRNKGNFPGRFSGRQFSNSRSEMNVSTLELGDSALYLCASSTGKGQETQYFGPGTRLLVL.

This clonotype has ten or more counts. The chain couples TRBV30 to TRBJ2-5; D not resolved. Germline CDR1 is GTSNPN and CDR2 is SVGIG (reference sequence). The CDR3 is 11 residues long. V shed 2 bases and J shed 5 bases, with 6 bases lying between them. In DNA, the CDR3 is TGTGCCTGGAGTCCTAAGGAGACCCAGTACTTC. This encodes CAWSPKETQYF.

The chain employs TRBV7-2 and TRBJ2-1; 10 positions agree with TRBD2. J was trimmed by 5 bases and V by 5 bases; bases with no gene match: 18. The CDR3 extends over 19 amino acids. Germline V CDR1 and CDR2: SGHTA, FQGNSA. CDR3 sequence reads: CASSSSGGAPARPNNEQFF. CDR3 nucleotides: TGTGCCAGCAGCAGCAGCGGGGGGGCACCGGCCCGGCCTAACAATGAGCAGTTCTTC.

In regard to this clonotype: The junction does not match germline at one end; this may be a read error. This chain connects TRBV11-3 to TRBJ2-5, with D perhaps TRBD2 (6 bases). The CDR3 has 14 residues. CDR1 SGHNT and CDR2 YENEEA come from the germline V gene. CDR3 residues: CACSLGGSQETQYF. Written as DNA, the CDR3 is TGTGCCTGCAGCTTAGGAGGGAGTCAAGAGACCCAGTACTTC.

This clonotype was picked up one time. This chain joins TRBV12-3 or TRBV12-4 and TRBJ2-7; 9 bases agree with TRBD2. Trimming took 9 bases from V and 7 from J; bases not matched to a gene: 22. The CDR3 is made up of 17 amino acids. The CDR3 here is CASSPSLGLASYNEQYF. DNA for the CDR3: TGTGCCAGTAGTCCTTCTTTGGGACTAGCTTCCTACAATGAGCAGTACTTC.

Concerning this clonotype itself: One base away lies a much larger clone, so this may be a sequencing read error. The chain combines TRBV29-1 with TRBJ2-7; 7 positions agree with TRBD1. The CDR3 runs to 12 residues. The germline gives CDR1 SQVTM, CDR2 ANQGSEA. V lost 7 bases, J lost 7 bases, and 10 bases stayed unmatched. The CDR3, as DNA: TGCAGCGGACAGGGTTCTAGGAATGAGCAGTACTTC. Translated, it gives CSGQGSRNEQYF.

As regards this clonotype: This could be a read error, since a much larger clone is one nucleotide away. The rearrangement uses TRBV6-6 and TRBJ2-3; no firm D call. Germline CDR1 is MNHNY and CDR2 is SVGAGI (reference sequence). This CDR3 is 15 amino acids long. Trimming stripped 4 bases from V and 1 base from J, with 12 bases between. The CDR3 loop is CASSSIYKGTDTQYF. The CDR3 coding sequence is TGTGCCAGCAGTTCCATATATAAAGGCACAGATACGCAGTATTTT.

On this clonotype itself: A much larger clone differs by one base, so this may be a read error. The V and J genes are TRBV11-2 and TRBJ2-5; D may correspond to TRBD1 or TRBD2 (5 bases each). This CDR3 has 15 amino acids. V gave up 5 bases and J gave up 5 bases, with 18 bases separating them. Per the germline V gene, CDR1 is SGHAT and CDR2 is FQNNGV. CDR3 DNA sequence: TGTGCCAGCAGCACAGCACCCGACAGAGGGGAGACCCAGTACTTC. Translating gives CASSTAPDRGETQYF.

The genes are TRBV6-6 and TRBJ1-5; D call uncertain. Germline CDR1 MNHNY, CDR2 SVGAGI (reference sequence). This CDR3 comprises 14 residues. V dropped 0 bases and J dropped 5 bases, with 8 bases sitting between them. CDR3 residues: CASSYSNGDQPQHF. The DNA of the CDR3 is TGTGCCAGCAGTTACTCGAACGGAGATCAGCCCCAGCATTTT.